The 10 T cell receptor beta chains listed next were all sequenced from one sample in a study of CD8 T cells in ankylosing spondylitis. TCRdb passed the 5' RACE reads through MiXCR, listing each CDR3 protein once. The sample includes some 200,000 distinct CDR3 sequences, more than 25% seen only once; the top ten take approximately 6.6%. The specimen sequenced was blood, either unsorted or a sorted T cell fraction (not recorded which). The receptors stem from a male donor with ankylosing spondylitis or in good health (not recorded which).

This clonotype was observed at least ten times. The chain carries TRBV9 and TRBJ2-2; D tentatively reads TRBD1 or TRBD2 (5 bases each). The CDR3 runs 15 residues. Per the germline V gene, CDR1 is SGDLS and CDR2 is YYNGEE. V was cut by 4 bases and J by 5 bases, with 15 bases left in between. The CDR3 region is CASSLGTTSTGELFF. The CDR3 region has the DNA TGTGCCAGCAGCCTTGGGACCACCTCGACCGGGGAGCTGTTTTTT.

There are many counts of this clonotype. The genes are TRBV30 and TRBJ1-3; the D is unclear. V lost 0 bases, J lost 3 bases, and 6 bases lay in between. Looked up from germline, CDR1 is GTSNPN and CDR2 is SVGIG (reference sequence). The CDR3 contains 13 residues. The chain's CDR3 is CAWSVNGGNTIYF. DNA for the CDR3: TGTGCCTGGAGTGTTAATGGTGGAAACACCATATATTTT. The full variable domain, completed using reference TRBV30 and TRBJ1-3, is SQTIHQWPATLVQPVGSPLSLECTVEGTSNPNLYWYRQAAGRGLQLLFYSVGIGQISSEVPQNLSASRPQDRQFILSSKKLLLSDSGFYLCAWSVNGGNTIYFGEGSWLTVV.

The chain recombines TRBV6-1 with TRBJ2-5; TRBD1 agrees at 7 bases. The CDR3 runs 15 residues. V trimming: 6 bases; J trimming: 2 bases; junction bases outside the gene matches: 9. Germline V gives CDR1 MNHNS, CDR2 SASEGT. The CDR3 DNA is TGTGCCAGCAGCCTTCGTGGACAGGTACAAGAGACCCAGTACTTC. Encoded protein: CASSLRGQVQETQYF.

The gene calls are TRBV7-6 and TRBJ1-2; 11 nucleotides agree with TRBD1. This CDR3 region has 14 residues. CDR1 and CDR2 from the germline V gene are SGHVS and FNYEAQ. V dropped 4 bases and J dropped 4; count of bases not matched to a gene: 2. As DNA, the CDR3 is TGTGCCAGCAGCTCCGGGACAGGGGGCTATGGCTACACCTTC. Its protein product is CASSSGTGGYGYTF.

This chain uses TRBV6-1 with TRBJ2-7, with D perhaps matching TRBD2 (5 bases). The CDR3 has 14 residues. The germline V and J ends were trimmed by 7 bases and 0 bases, with 13 bases remaining between them. Germline CDR1 and CDR2: MNHNS and SASEGT. This CDR3 is CASKEASLSYEQYF. In DNA, the CDR3 is TGTGCCAGCAAGGAGGCTAGCCTCTCCTACGAGCAGTACTTC.

To note about this clonotype: At one of its ends the junction is not consistent with the germline gene, which may arise from a read error. The CDR3 DNA is TGTGCCATCGGTGAGGGAGAGCGCACAGATACGCAGTATTTT. Its protein product is CAIGEGERTDTQYF. The V call is TRBV10-3, the J call TRBJ2-3; D is perhaps TRBD2 (5 bases). CDR3 length equals 14 residues. Germline V gene data show CDR1 as ENHRY and CDR2 as SYGVKD.

There are a few counts of this clonotype. The chain employs TRBV20-1 and TRBJ1-6; D call uncertain. There are 17 residues in the CDR3. The germline V gene has CDR1 DFQATT and CDR2 SNEGSKA (reference sequence). V lost 3 bases, J lost 0 bases, and 15 bases lay in between. The CDR3 protein is CSARFRGSSSYNSPLHF. CDR3 bases: TGCAGTGCTAGGTTCCGGGGTTCAAGCTCCTATAATTCACCCCTCCACTTT.

The chain uses TRBV3-1 and TRBJ2-7, with D possibly being TRBD1 (5 bases). Trimming removed 0 bases from V and 6 bases from J, with 6 bases in between. This CDR3 region has 12 residues. The germline V gene encodes CDR1 LGHDT and CDR2 YNNKEL (reference sequence). In DNA form, the CDR3 reads TGTGCCAGCAGCCAAGAGGGGCGCGAGCAGTACTTC. Residues: CASSQEGREQYF.

This chain joins TRBV20-1 and TRBJ1-6; TRBD1 matches at 7 bases. From germline, CDR1 is DFQATT and CDR2 SNEGSKA (reference sequence). This CDR3 has 13 residues. The V and J ends lost 3 bases and 6 bases, in that order; junction bases with no gene match: 2. The CDR3 loop reads CSARDRLNSPLHF. CDR3 DNA: TGCAGTGCTAGGGACAGGCTTAATTCACCCCTCCACTTT.

This clonotype was detected ten times or more. This chain uses TRBV28 with TRBJ2-7, with a possible D match to TRBD2 (5 bases). CDR3 length: 17 amino acids. Germline CDR1 and CDR2: MDHEN and SYDVKM. Trimming left V 2 bases short and J 1 base short, with 18 bases between. This CDR3 reads CASSLGSVGANSYEQYF. In nucleotides, the CDR3 is TGTGCCAGCAGTTTAGGGTCCGTGGGAGCGAATTCCTACGAGCAGTACTTC.